This TCR beta chain emerged from a study of blood T cell repertoires in COVID-19. Original processing notes: Nucleated cell counts were estimated from reference gene primer amplification. Here immunoSEQ multiplex PCR was the method, and the copy in TCRdb shows in-frame clones only, minus some. V, J and clone size were drawn from that table, and D and trimming were deduced from the DNA. The sample includes 250,000 to 350,000 clones, about nine tenths seen only once; the top ten take around 11%. The CDR3 is made up of 15 amino acids. V lost 8 bases and J 5 bases, leaving 21 bases between the germline ends. CDR1 and CDR2 (germline): MDHEN, SYDVKM.

The V call is TRBV28, the J call TRBJ2-5; TRBD1 is a possible D gene (5 bases). Sequenced: peripheral blood. This clonotype was sampled from a woman aged 30 to 39 with COVID-19, enrolled during active disease. The CDR3 protein is CASFTPGRARETQYF. The CDR3 nucleotides read TGTGCCAGCTTTACCCCCGGCAGGGCAAGGGAGACCCAGTACTTC.